A single T cell receptor beta chain is shown here with its context. The data were obtained in a study of shared clonotypes between healthy human individuals. Study donors comprised healthy, HIV-negative adults devoid of recent acute infection or vaccination. Nashville, Tennessee was home to all donors, each a Caucasian adult. In the CD4+ fraction, cells were divided into CD45RA+ naive and CD45RA-negative memory subsets. Germline CDR1 reads SGHAT; CDR2 reads FQNNGV. This CDR3 is built from 12 residues. V was cut by 1 base and J by 8 bases, with 8 bases left in between. Libraries were prepared by immunoSEQ multiplex PCR; TCRdb keeps only in-frame clonotypes and omits some of them. The sample has roughly 1.4 million clones; about 98.5% are singletons.

The sample taken for sequencing was naive CD4+ T cells sorted from blood. Subset given: CD45RA+ positively selected. The rearrangement joins TRBV11-2 to TRBJ1-2, with D perhaps matching TRBD1 (6 bases). The TCR sequence derives from a man younger than 40 in good health. The CDR3 reads CASSLAGVGYTF. As DNA, the CDR3 is TGTGCCAGCAGCTTAGCAGGGGTCGGCTACACCTTC.